These T cell receptor beta chains were read from a single sample in a study of shared clonotypes between healthy human individuals. Sequencing was performed with immunoSEQ multiplex PCR; in TCRdb, only in-frame clones are kept and a portion is missing. Of a few hundred thousand clones listed, 97% are singletons. Sequenced: naive CD4+ T cells sorted from blood. The receptors were gathered from a woman aged 25 to 39 in good health. CDR3s include the opening cysteine and the closing phenylalanine or tryptophan. Fields, in order: V gene, D gene, J gene, clone size, CDR3 DNA, CDR3 protein. D genes are given only for firm matches. Clone size is not always given. Where it is, it says once, few, many or a class for expanded clones.

TRBV5-1	.	TRBJ2-6	.	TGCGCCAGCAGCGAAGGCCTCTCTGGGGCCAACGTCCTGACTTTC	CASSEGLSGANVLTF
TRBV28	TRBD2	TRBJ2-7	.	TGTGCCAGCAAAAGCGGGGGGGTCGGCGAGCAGTACTTC	CASKSGGVGEQYF
TRBV18	.	TRBJ1-1	.	TGTGCCAGCCGGGGAGCAGACATGAACACTGAAGCTTTCTTT	CASRGADMNTEAFF
TRBV6-1	.	TRBJ1-1	once	TGTGCCAGCAGTGAAGTTTTGAACACTGAAGCTTTCTTT	CASSEVLNTEAFF
TRBV15	.	TRBJ1-2	.	TGTGCCACCAGCAGAGATGCCCCCTCCCGAGGCTACACCTTC	CATSRDAPSRGYTF
TRBV4-1	TRBD2	TRBJ2-5	once	TGCGCCAGCAGCCAACACCAGACTAGCGACAACCAAGAGACCCAGTACTTC	CASSQHQTSDNQETQYF
TRBV19	.	TRBJ2-7	once	TGTGCCAGTAGCCATAGAGGGCCTCTAAGCGGCTACGAGCAGTACTTC	CASSHRGPLSGYEQYF
TRBV28	.	TRBJ1-1	.	TGTGCCAGCAGTTCCCCGTACACTGAAGCTTTCTTT	CASSSPYTEAFF
TRBV6-6	TRBD1	TRBJ2-2	once	TGTGCCAGCAGCGAGACAGGGGCGAACACCGGGGAGCTGTTTTTT	CASSETGANTGELFF
TRBV10-2	.	TRBJ1-1	.	TGCGCCAGCAGTGAGACAGGCCTTGAAGCTTTCTTT	CASSETGLEAFF
TRBV7-6	TRBD1	TRBJ1-1	.	TGTGCCAGCAGCTTAACAACAGGGGACACTGAAGCTTTCTTT	CASSLTTGDTEAFF
TRBV11-2	.	TRBJ2-7	.	TGTGCCAGCAGCTTATTCCCCTACGCCGAGCAGTACTTC	CASSLFPYAEQYF
TRBV9	TRBD2	TRBJ2-1	.	TGTGCCAGCAGCGTTAGCGGGAGTTGGTACAATGAGCAGTTCTTC	CASSVSGSWYNEQFF
TRBV5-1	TRBD1	TRBJ1-1	once	TGCGCCAGCAGCCCGGGACAGGGTTTGACTGAAGCTTTCTTT	CASSPGQGLTEAFF
TRBV30	.	TRBJ1-1	.	TGTGCCTGGCCTCGTTTCCGAGACAGAGATGGAGACACTGAAGCTTTCTTT	CAWPRFRDRDGDTEAFF
TRBV6-5	.	TRBJ2-2	.	TGTGCCAGCAGTCCACAACGGATTCAACAGCAGCTGTTTTTT	CASSPQRIQQQLFF
TRBV28	.	TRBJ2-7	.	TGTGCCAGCAGTCCCCAATCCACAGGGTCCTACGAGCAGTACTTC	CASSPQSTGSYEQYF
TRBV10-3	.	TRBJ1-3	.	TGTGCCATCAGTGACGTACGGTTCATCTCTGGAAACACCATATATTTT	CAISDVRFISGNTIYF
TRBV10-3	TRBD1	TRBJ2-3	.	TGTGCCATCACCGCGCACCGGGACAGTCACACAGATACGCAGTATTTT	CAITAHRDSHTDTQYF
TRBV6-6	TRBD2	TRBJ2-7	.	TGTGCCAGCAGTTCCCCCCGTTTTAGCGGGGTCTACGAGCAGTACTTC	CASSSPRFSGVYEQYF
TRBV2	.	TRBJ2-7	once	TGTGCCAGCAGTGAAGAATACGAGCAGTACTTC	CASSEEYEQYF
TRBV7-7	.	TRBJ2-5	.	TGTGCCAGCAGCTTAGCTTCAGGGGAAGAGACCCAGTACTTC	CASSLASGEETQYF
TRBV28	TRBD1	TRBJ2-7	.	TGTGCCAGCAGTTCTGGGACAGGGAGTCCCTACGAGCAGTACTTC	CASSSGTGSPYEQYF
TRBV19	.	TRBJ1-5	.	TGTGCCAGTAGTTCGCTTGGGACCGCACATAGGGCCCAGCATTTT	CASSSLGTAHRAQHF
TRBV2	.	TRBJ1-1	.	TGTGCCAGCAGTGACAACAGGGTGAGACTGAACACTGAAGCTTTCTTT	CASSDNRVRLNTEAFF
TRBV28	TRBD1	TRBJ1-2	once	TGTGCCAGCAGTATTCGGACAGGGGGATTCTACTATGGCTACACCTTC	CASSIRTGGFYYGYTF
TRBV27	.	TRBJ1-2	once	TGTGCCAGCAGTTTAGAGGGTAACTATGGCTACACCTTC	CASSLEGNYGYTF
TRBV18	.	TRBJ1-1	.	TGTGCCAGCTCACCATTAGGACAGACAAACACTGAAGCTTTCTTT	CASSPLGQTNTEAFF
TRBV6-5	TRBD1	TRBJ2-5	.	TGTGCCAGCAGTTACCTAGGACAGGAAAAGCAAGAGACCCAGTACTTC	CASSYLGQEKQETQYF
TRBV18	.	TRBJ2-1	.	TGTGCCAGCTCACCCGGGGTCCGGGTCGGGATTGAGCAGTTCTTC	CASSPGVRVGIEQFF
TRBV5-6	TRBD2	TRBJ2-1	once	TGTGCCAGCAGCTGGGGGACTAGCGGGAGTGGAGAGCAGTTCTTC	CASSWGTSGSGEQFF
TRBV19	.	TRBJ1-3	.	TGTGCCAGTACTACGGGGGCTGGAAACACCATATATTTT	CASTTGAGNTIYF
TRBV19	.	TRBJ2-7	.	TGTGCCAGTAGTACCAAGACAAGATCCTACGAGCAGTACTTC	CASSTKTRSYEQYF